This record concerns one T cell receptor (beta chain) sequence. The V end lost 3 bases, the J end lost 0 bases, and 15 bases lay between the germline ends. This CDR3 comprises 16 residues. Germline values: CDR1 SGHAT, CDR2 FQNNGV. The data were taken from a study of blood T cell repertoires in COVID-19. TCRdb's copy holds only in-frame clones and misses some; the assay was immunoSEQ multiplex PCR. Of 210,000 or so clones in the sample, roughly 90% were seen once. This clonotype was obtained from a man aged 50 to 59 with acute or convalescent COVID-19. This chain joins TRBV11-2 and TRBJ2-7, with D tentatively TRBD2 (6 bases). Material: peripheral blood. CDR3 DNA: TGTGCCAGCAGCTTGGAGGGCCTACAGAGCTCCTACGAGCAGTACTTC. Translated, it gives CASSLEGLQSSYEQYF.